Presented here are 23 T cell receptor beta chains from one specimen sequenced in a study of blood T cell repertoires in COVID-19. Generated by immunoSEQ multiplex PCR, the TCRdb table keeps only in-frame clones and is missing some. The data hold about 440,000 clones, with around 90% observed a single time. Material: PBMCs or T cells enriched from blood (not recorded which). All receptors come from a man aged 18 to 35 who had recovered from COVID-19.

The CDR3 is CASRLGQGFSGNTIYF. DNA for the CDR3: TGTGCCAGTAGACTGGGACAGGGATTTTCTGGAAACACCATATATTTT. The chain is built from TRBV19 and TRBJ1-3, with 9 bases that match TRBD1. With V trimmed by 6 bases and J by 1 base, 7 bases remained unmatched. Looked up from germline, CDR1 is LNHDA and CDR2 is SQIVND (reference sequence). This CDR3 comprises 16 residues.

The CDR3 reads CASRRDRALGANVLTF. Written as DNA, the CDR3 is TGTGCCAGCAGGAGGGACAGGGCGTTAGGGGCCAACGTCCTGACTTTC. The chain links TRBV28 to TRBJ2-6, with 9 bases aligning to TRBD1. Germline V gene lookup returns CDR1 MDHEN and CDR2 SYDVKM. V shed 6 bases and J 4 bases; nucleotides not matched to a gene: 7. This CDR3 contains 16 residues.

This clone showed up just once. The V call is TRBV27, the J call TRBJ1-5; D is perhaps TRBD1 (5 bases). In germline, CDR1 is MNHEY, CDR2 SMNVEV (reference sequence). The CDR3 runs to 15 residues. Between the trimmed V and J ends, which lost 6 bases and 0 bases, there was a span of 12 bases. The CDR3 nucleotides are TGTGCCAGCAGGAAAGACAGAAATAGCAATCAGCCCCAGCATTTT. Amino acids: CASRKDRNSNQPQHF.

As DNA, the CDR3 is TGTGCCAGCTCACCACCGGCTGTGCCAGGCCCGTCTGGCTACACCTTC. Residues: CASSPPAVPGPSGYTF. The chain is built from TRBV18 and TRBJ1-2, with D hard to call. This CDR3 contains 16 residues. Trimming took off 0 bases at V and 7 bases at J, with 18 bases between the two ends. The V gene's germline CDR1 is KGHSH and CDR2 LQKENI. Using reference TRBV18 and TRBJ1-2 for the parts outside the CDR3, the full variable domain is NAGVMQNPRHLVRRRGQEARLRCSPMKGHSHVYWYRQLPEEGLKFMVYLQKENIIDESGMPKERFSAEFPKEGPSILRIQQVVRGDSAAYFCASSPPAVPGPSGYTFGSGTRLTVV.

This chain connects TRBV3-1 (or the pseudogene TRBV3-2) to TRBJ2-5, with D tentatively TRBD1 (5 bases). The CDR3 runs to 16 residues. The germline CDR1 and CDR2 sequences are LGHDT and YNNKEL (reference sequence). V lost 0 bases to trimming and J lost 4 bases, with 15 bases between them. The CDR3 nucleotides read TGTGCCAGCAGCCAAGAAGGGTCTAAGGGGCCAGAGACCCAGTACTTC. This codes for CASSQEGSKGPETQYF.

The chain employs TRBV28 and TRBJ1-2, with a weak D call TRBD1 (6 bases). The V gene's germline CDR1 is MDHEN and CDR2 SYDVKM. The CDR3 spans 13 residues. The V end was cut by 9 bases, the J end by 1 base, with 12 bases between. CDR3 coding DNA: TGTGCCAGTTCGGGGGGCCTTAACTATGGCTACACCTTC. This encodes CASSGGLNYGYTF.

V is TRBV4-2 and J is TRBJ1-5; 8 bases agree with TRBD1. The CDR3 has 17 amino acids. V dropped 4 bases and J dropped 1; count of bases not matched to a gene: 9. Germline V CDR1 and CDR2: LGHNA, YNFKEQ. The DNA of the CDR3 is TGTGCCAGCAGCCGCACCCAGACAGGGGAGAGCAATCAGCCCCAGCATTTT. Amino acids: CASSRTQTGESNQPQHF.

This clone was seen just once. The chain carries TRBV4-2 and TRBJ2-7, with D uncertain. This CDR3 has 15 amino acids. V lost 1 base and J 2 bases, leaving 12 bases between the germline ends. Germline V lookup: CDR1 LGHNA, CDR2 YNFKEQ. CDR3 DNA: TGTGCCAGCAGCCAAGGTGCCGCAGGAACCTACGAGCAGTACTTC. Translation gives CASSQGAAGTYEQYF.

V and J are TRBV5-1 and TRBJ1-1; 8 bases are shared with TRBD1. Germline lookup yields CDR1 SGHRS and CDR2 YFSETQ. The J segment lost 6 bases and the V segment lost 4 bases, leaving 8 bases of the junction unmatched. This CDR3 has 14 amino acids. The CDR3 loop is CASSPGQGGAEAFF. The DNA of the CDR3 is TGCGCCAGCAGCCCCGGACAGGGTGGGGCTGAAGCTTTCTTT.

J is TRBJ1-6 and V is TRBV7-8; D is unclear. The V and J ends lost 3 bases and 6 bases respectively, with 18 bases between them. The germline CDR1 and CDR2 sequences are SGHVS and FQNEAQ. This CDR3 comprises 17 residues. The CDR3 coding sequence is TGTGCCAGCAGCTTGTGGGGAGACGGGCGGGGTAATTCACCCCTCCACTTT. It translates to CASSLWGDGRGNSPLHF.

This chain joins TRBV4-1 and TRBJ1-6, with 7 bases lining up with TRBD1. The CDR3 contains 19 residues. The germline V gene encodes CDR1 MGHRA and CDR2 YSYEKL. The junction had 17 bases not matched to a gene; V was cut back by 0 bases and J by 9 bases. The CDR3 region has the DNA TGCGCCAGCAGCCAAGAAAGCGCAGGGAATCAGGGGGTCGGTTCACCCCTCCACTTT. This gives the protein CASSQESAGNQGVGSPLHF.

The J gene is TRBJ1-2, the V gene TRBV30; TRBD1 might be the D (5 bases). The V gene lost 3 bases and the J gene lost 4 bases, with 12 bases spanning the gap. Germline CDR1 reads GTSNPN; CDR2 reads SVGIG (reference sequence). This CDR3 has 13 amino acids. This CDR3 reads CAWSPRGGYGYTF. The CDR3 coding sequence is TGTGCCTGGAGCCCCCGGGGGGGCTATGGCTACACCTTC.

This clone was counted between two and nine times. The genes are TRBV6-2 or TRBV6-3 and TRBJ1-3, with a weak D call TRBD1 (5 bases). The V end was cut by 0 bases, the J end by 6 bases, with 15 bases between. The CDR3 extends over 16 amino acids. The germline gives CDR1 MNHEY, CDR2 SVGEGT. The CDR3: CASSYSRVGGENTIYF. The CDR3 DNA follows: TGTGCCAGCAGTTACTCCCGCGTGGGGGGAGAAAACACCATATATTTT.

J is TRBJ2-7 and V is TRBV10-3; the match to TRBD1 covers 8 bases. This CDR3 spans 13 amino acids. V lost 5 bases to trimming and J lost 2 bases; unmatched junction nucleotides: 2. Looked up from germline, CDR1 is ENHRY and CDR2 is SYGVKD. In DNA form, the CDR3 reads TGTGCCATCAGTCCGGGACAGGCCTACGAGCAGTACTTC. This translates into CAISPGQAYEQYF.

The rearrangement links TRBV28 to TRBJ2-7, with 16 positions matching TRBD2. With V trimmed by 6 bases and J by 7 bases, 6 bases remained unmatched. In germline, CDR1 is MDHEN, CDR2 SYDVKM. This CDR3 is 15 amino acids long. For the CDR3, the DNA is TGTGCCAGCAGGCCCGGGACTAGCGGGAGGGGTGAGCAGTACTTC. Protein: CASRPGTSGRGEQYF.

V is TRBV4-2 and J is TRBJ1-4; perhaps TRBD1 as D (6 bases). Germline V gives CDR1 LGHNA, CDR2 YNFKEQ. Deletions cut 2 bases from V and 6 bases from J, with 13 bases between. CDR3 length: 15 amino acids. This CDR3 is CASSQRQVLDEKLFF. CDR3 coding DNA: TGTGCCAGCAGCCAACGACAGGTCCTGGATGAAAAACTGTTTTTT.

The chain uses TRBV27 and TRBJ1-2; 10 bases are a match to TRBD1. Germline CDR1 reads MNHEY; CDR2 reads SMNVEV (reference sequence). CDR3 length equals 14 residues. V lost 7 bases and J lost 6; bases outside the gene matches: 8. The CDR3 sequence: CASTRQGAGDGYTF. CDR3 DNA: TGTGCCAGCACTCGACAGGGGGCGGGCGATGGCTACACCTTC.

The V and J genes are TRBV6-5 and TRBJ1-6; a weak D match, TRBD1 (5 bases). The germline V and J ends were trimmed by 7 bases and 5 bases, with 15 bases remaining between them. Germline lookup yields CDR1 MNHEY and CDR2 SVGAGI. This CDR3 comprises 15 residues. The CDR3 spells CASTLQAVNNSPLHF. The CDR3 DNA follows: TGTGCCAGCACCCTACAGGCGGTAAATAATTCACCCCTCCACTTT.

The rearrangement uses TRBV11-2 and TRBJ2-2, with D possibly TRBD1 on 6 matching bases. This CDR3 region has 15 residues. Germline assignment: CDR1 SGHAT and CDR2 FQNNGV. Trimming pared 6 bases from V and 1 base from J, leaving 12 bases between. In DNA, the CDR3 is TGTGCCAGCAGATGGACAGAGCTGAACACCGGGGAGCTGTTTTTT. This encodes CASRWTELNTGELFF.

This chain connects TRBV29-1 to TRBJ1-1; 7 bases map to TRBD1. The V gene end was trimmed by 4 bases and the J gene end by 0 bases; junction bases not matched to a gene: 2. This CDR3 is built from 13 residues. CDR1 is SQVTM and CDR2 is ANQGSEA in the germline V gene. In nucleotides, the CDR3 is TGCAGCGTTGGACAGGGCTTGAACACTGAAGCTTTCTTT. It translates to CSVGQGLNTEAFF. Using reference TRBV29-1 and TRBJ1-1 for the parts outside the CDR3, the full variable domain is SAVISQKPSRDICQRGTSLTIQCQVDSQVTMMFWYRQQPGQSLTLIATANQGSEATYESGFVIDKFPISRPNLTFSTLTVSNMSPEDSSIYLCSVGQGLNTEAFFGQGTRLTVV.

The V and J genes are TRBV11-3 and TRBJ2-5, with 7 bases identical to TRBD2. CDR1 and CDR2 (germline): SGHNT, YENEEA. Germline trimming cut 1 base from V and 4 bases from J; bases unmatched to any gene: 6. The CDR3 extends over 15 amino acids. CDR3 sequence reads: CASSLGLAHSETQYF. The CDR3 DNA reads TGTGCCAGCAGCTTAGGACTAGCCCATTCAGAGACCCAGTACTTC.

V and J are TRBV5-4 and TRBJ2-1; 10 positions agree with TRBD1. The junction had 1 base not matched to a gene; V was cut back by 4 bases and J by 0 bases. Germline V gives CDR1 SGHNT, CDR2 YYREEE (reference sequence). This CDR3 spans 15 amino acids. The CDR3 region has the DNA TGTGCCAGCAGCGGGACAGGGGACTCCTACAATGAGCAGTTCTTC. Protein product: CASSGTGDSYNEQFF.

The chain uses TRBV6-5 and TRBJ1-2; a possible D gene is TRBD1 (5 bases). The V end lost 2 bases, the J end lost 8 bases, and 12 bases lay between the germline ends. CDR3 length: 13 amino acids. Germline CDR1 and CDR2: MNHEY and SVGAGI. The CDR3 DNA sequence: TGTGCCAGCAGTTACGGCGGGGCTGACGGCTACACCTTC. Its translation is CASSYGGADGYTF.